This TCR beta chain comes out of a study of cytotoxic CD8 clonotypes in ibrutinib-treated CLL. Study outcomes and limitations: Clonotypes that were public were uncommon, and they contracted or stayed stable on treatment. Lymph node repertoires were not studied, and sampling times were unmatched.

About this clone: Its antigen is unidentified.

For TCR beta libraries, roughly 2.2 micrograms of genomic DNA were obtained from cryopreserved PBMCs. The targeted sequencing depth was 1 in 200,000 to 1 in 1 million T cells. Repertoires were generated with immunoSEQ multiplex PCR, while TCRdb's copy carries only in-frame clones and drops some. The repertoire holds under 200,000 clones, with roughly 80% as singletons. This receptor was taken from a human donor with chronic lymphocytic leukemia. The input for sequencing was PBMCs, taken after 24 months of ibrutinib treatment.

In nucleotides, the CDR3 is TGTGCCATCGGGGGGATCCATGGCTACACCTTC. Translating gives CAIGGIHGYTF. The chain uses TRBV10-3 and TRBJ1-2; D perhaps matches TRBD1 (5 bases). CDR1 and CDR2 from the germline V gene are ENHRY and SYGVKD. The CDR3 spans 11 residues. The germline V and J ends were trimmed by 8 bases and 6 bases, with 10 bases remaining between them.